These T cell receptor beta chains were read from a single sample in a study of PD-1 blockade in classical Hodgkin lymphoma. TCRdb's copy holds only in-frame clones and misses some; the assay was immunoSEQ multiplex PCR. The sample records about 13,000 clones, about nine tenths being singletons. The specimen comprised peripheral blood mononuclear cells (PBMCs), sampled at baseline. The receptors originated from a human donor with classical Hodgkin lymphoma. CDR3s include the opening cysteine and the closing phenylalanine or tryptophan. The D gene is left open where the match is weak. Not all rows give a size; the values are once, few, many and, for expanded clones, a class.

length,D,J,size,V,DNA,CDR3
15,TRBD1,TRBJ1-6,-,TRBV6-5,TGTGCCAGCAGTTACACCGGGACAGCGAATTCACCCCTCCACTTT,CASSYTGTANSPLHF
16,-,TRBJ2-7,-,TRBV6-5,TGTGCCAGCAGTTACTCAAGGTCCCACGGTTTCGGCGAGCAGTACTTC,CASSYSRSHGFGEQYF
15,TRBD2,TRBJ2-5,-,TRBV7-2,TGTGCCAGCAGCCTTAGCGGGGGGGCCTCAAAGACCCAGTACTTC,CASSLSGGASKTQYF
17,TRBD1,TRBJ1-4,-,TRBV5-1,TGCGCCAGCAGCCAAGGGGACAGGGTTTGGTTGAATGAAAAACTGTTTTTT,CASSQGDRVWLNEKLFF
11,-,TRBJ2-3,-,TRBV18,TGTGCCAGCTCACCACAAGATACGCAGTATTTT,CASSPQDTQYF
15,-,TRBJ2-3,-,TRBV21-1,TGTGCCAGCAGCAAACTGCAAGGTTGTACAGATACGCAGTATTTT,CASSKLQGCTDTQYF
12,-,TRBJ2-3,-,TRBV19,TGTGCCAGTAGTATAGGGGTAGATACGCAGTATTTT,CASSIGVDTQYF
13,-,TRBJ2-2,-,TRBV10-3,TGTGCCATCCCTGGTACCTGGGTCGGGGAGCTGTTTTTT,CAIPGTWVGELFF
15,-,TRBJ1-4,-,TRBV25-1,TGTGCCAGCAGTGAATCCGGCAGGGGAGATGAAAAACTGTTTTTT,CASSESGRGDEKLFF
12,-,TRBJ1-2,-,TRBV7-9,TGTGCCAGCAGCTTAAGGGTTGGCGGCTACACCTTC,CASSLRVGGYTF
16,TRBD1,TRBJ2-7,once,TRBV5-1,TGCGCCAGCAGCTTGGGGATGGGACAGACCTACTACGAGCAGTACTTC,CASSLGMGQTYYEQYF
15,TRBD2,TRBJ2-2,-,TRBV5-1,TGCGCCAGCAGCTTGGTCGGGGGGGACACCGGGGAGCTGTTTTTT,CASSLVGGDTGELFF